The present T cell receptor beta chain was sequenced within a study of response to subunit inactivated influenza vaccine. There are 14 residues in the CDR3. The germline V gene has CDR1 SGDLS and CDR2 YYNGEE. Trimming removed 1 base at V and 1 base at J, with 8 bases between. One entry per CDR3 protein, called by TCRdb with MiXCR from the RT-PCR reads. The sample shows around 600,000 distinct CDR3 sequences, around 10% of them seen only once. These data were also reused for a study on T cells expressing NK-cell markers. Turning to that study: Production of TCR beta cDNA relied on 5'RACE template switching with UMIs. One of the eight sequenced donors was seronegative, whereas the other seven were HCMV-seropositive.

This TCR derives from a man in his forties or fifties who received an inactivated influenza vaccine. Sample: PBMCs from blood, taken on the day of vaccination. The genes are TRBV9 and TRBJ2-5; D remains ambiguous. In DNA, the CDR3 is TGTGCCAGCAGCGTAAGTGGCGGCCAAGAGACCCAGTACTTC. Translated: CASSVSGGQETQYF.